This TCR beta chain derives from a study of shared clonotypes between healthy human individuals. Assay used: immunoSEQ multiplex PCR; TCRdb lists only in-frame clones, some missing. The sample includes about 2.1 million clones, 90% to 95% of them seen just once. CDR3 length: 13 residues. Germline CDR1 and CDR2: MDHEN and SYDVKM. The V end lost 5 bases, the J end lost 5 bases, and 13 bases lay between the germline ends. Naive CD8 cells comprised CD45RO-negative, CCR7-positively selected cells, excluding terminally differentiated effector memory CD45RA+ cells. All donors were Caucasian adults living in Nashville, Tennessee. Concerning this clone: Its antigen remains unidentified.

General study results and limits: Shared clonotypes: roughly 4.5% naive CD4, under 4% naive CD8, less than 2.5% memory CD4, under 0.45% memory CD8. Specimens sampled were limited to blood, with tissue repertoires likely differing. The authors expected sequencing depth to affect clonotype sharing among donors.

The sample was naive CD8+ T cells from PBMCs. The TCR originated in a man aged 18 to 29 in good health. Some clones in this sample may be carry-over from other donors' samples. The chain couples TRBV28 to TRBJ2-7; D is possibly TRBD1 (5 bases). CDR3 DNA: TGTGCCAGCAGTCCCCAAGGGGTCCACGAGCAGTACTTC. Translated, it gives CASSPQGVHEQYF.